This TCR beta chain was observed in a study of control samples from healthy donors and cancer patients. Trimming pared 4 bases from V and 0 bases from J, leaving 14 bases between. Germline CDR1 is SGHRS and CDR2 is YFSETQ. The CDR3 has 16 amino acids. The protocol was immunoSEQ multiplex PCR, while the TCRdb copy is restricted to in-frame clones and leaves out a portion. The data show 120,000 to 150,000 clones, with approximately 93% seen just once and about 5.8% held by the top ten. Material: blood. The clonotype was recovered from a man younger than 35 in good health. The V call is TRBV5-1, the J call TRBJ2-1; D gene unclear. CDR3 sequence: CASSVQSRSSYNEQFF. The CDR3 DNA reads TGCGCCAGCAGCGTACAATCTAGGAGCTCCTACAATGAGCAGTTCTTC.